This T cell receptor beta chain was observed in a study of T-cell memory formation after mild COVID-19 (dated by TCRdb to the early 2020s). Study-level background: Most TCR sequence clusters were specific to one of the two donors. Longitudinal TCRalpha and TCRbeta repertoire sequencing tracked T-cell clones expanding and contracting after mild COVID-19 in a couple of donors. The cohort was made up of two young adult volunteers, one female and one male, who were previously healthy. Results the study describes overall, beyond this receptor: From day 15 to 85, contracting clones showed balanced CD4/CD8 phenotypes, whereas a second wave of clones that expanded from day 15 to 37 leaned towards CD4+. SARS-CoV-2 specificity was not confirmed for the second-wave clones peaking on day 37. Some responding clones were found in pre-infection memory, which suggests that pre-existing cross-reactive memory T cells took part in the SARS-CoV-2 response. Contracting CD4+ clones turned up mainly in the CM and EM memory subsets, whereas EMRA was where CD8+ clones were enriched. Only two mild cases were covered by the study, and larger cohorts that include severe cases with pre-infection samples were considered necessary.

TCRdb names Illumina NovaSeq 6000 as the instrument used. TCRalpha and TCRbeta cDNA libraries were constructed by 5'RACE with constant-segment primers, with sample barcodes and unique molecular identifiers being introduced. RNA was extracted from every sample with Trizol reagent. Libraries were amplified in two PCR steps, with a second sample barcode and Illumina TruSeq adapters added in the second step. The libraries were sequenced on an Illumina NovaSeq using 2 x 150 bp paired-end reads. The paper's processing steps were these. Demultiplexing of reads and collapsing into UMI-guided consensus sequences were performed with migec v1.2.7. With mixcr v2.1.11, UMI consensuses were aligned to TRA and TRB V and J templates and assembled into clonotypes. A clonotype was counted as expanded or contracted only if both edgeR and NoisET called the change significant, with noise models trained on biological replicates. edgeR calls used a false discovery rate-adjusted p below 0.01 and a log2 fold-change threshold of 1. As an exploratory analysis of dynamics, PCA with hierarchical clustering was applied to max-normalized trajectories of the 1000 most abundant clonotypes. Separately sequenced CD4+ and CD8+ repertoires were used to assign the CD4 or CD8 phenotype of responding clones. TCRdb reanalyzed the raw reads on its own, using fastp at Q25 for trimming and MiXCR for clone calling, and kept in-frame beta chains. Under each unique CDR3 protein, matching rows form one entry showing the most common genes and DNA. The V and J calls, along with clone size, are taken from TCRdb and not from the paper's own processing. This sample is represented by 180,000 or so distinct CDR3 sequences; 11% of them were singletons. The ten largest make up more than 3.5% of the sample.

Germline trimming amounts to 8 bases on V and 4 bases on J, with 7 as the count of junction bases outside the gene matches. The germline V gene (reference sequence) yields SEHNR for CDR1 and FQNEAQ for CDR2. The CDR3 has 14 amino acids, counting the end cysteine and phenylalanine. The entry retains the CDR3 DNA only, 42 bases that are in frame from base 1. PBMCs were isolated by Ficoll-Paque density gradient centrifugation. A remark on this clonotype: This receptor's antigen is unknown. Qualities for individual bases were not recorded, and no much larger clone is one base off.

The sample was PBMCs or a T cell subset sorted from them (not recorded which). This receptor chain uses TRBV7-9 and TRBJ2-2; a stretch of 7 junction bases matches TRBD1. The sequence derives from a man aged 18-30 years who had mild COVID-19 (a few samples of this study predate the infection). The sample titles of this study are shuffled in the database, so cell type and time point are left out; the donor was told from shared clones. The nucleotides read TGTGCCAGCGGCACAGGGGCGTTCACCGGGGAGCTGTTTTTT. It is translated as CASGTGAFTGELFF.